Described below is a single TCR beta chain sequence and its context. Sequencing used immunoSEQ multiplex PCR; TCRdb keeps in-frame clones, though not all of them. The data hold 65,000 to 95,000 clones, with 85% to 90% observed a single time. The CDR3 contains 14 residues. Deletions cut 4 bases from V and 7 bases from J, with 11 bases between. Germline V gene sequence: CDR1 WNHNN, CDR2 SYGVQD (reference sequence). The source of the sample is a study of OX40 agonist ivuxolimab in advanced cancers. Across the whole study: A diagnosis of hepatocellular carcinoma, melanoma, renal cell or head and neck cancer was present in dose-escalation patients.

Enrollment shut out patients with autoimmune disease history or systemic immunosuppression. Blood sampling took place at baseline, cycle 4 day 1, and cycle 7 day 1. The source was CD4+ or CD8+ T cells sorted from blood, collected in a trial of the OX40 agonist ivuxolimab. The TCR sequence derives from an adult with an advanced solid tumor such as melanoma, head and neck, liver or kidney cancer. The V gene is TRBV10-1, the J gene TRBJ1-6; maybe TRBD1 (5 bases). CDR3 DNA: TGCGCCAGCAGTGTTGGGGACGGGAATTCACCCCTCCACTTT. This encodes CASSVGDGNSPLHF.